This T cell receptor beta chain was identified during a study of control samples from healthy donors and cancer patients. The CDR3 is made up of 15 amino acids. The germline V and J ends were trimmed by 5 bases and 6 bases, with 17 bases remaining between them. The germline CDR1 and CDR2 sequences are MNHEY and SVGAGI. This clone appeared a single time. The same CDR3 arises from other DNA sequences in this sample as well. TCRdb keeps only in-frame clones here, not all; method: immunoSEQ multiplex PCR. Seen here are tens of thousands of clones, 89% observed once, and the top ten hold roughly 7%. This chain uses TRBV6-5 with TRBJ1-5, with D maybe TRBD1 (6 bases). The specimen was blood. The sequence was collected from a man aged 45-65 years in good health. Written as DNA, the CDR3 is TGTGCCAGCAGTCCCCAAGGAGGGGGGTTTCAGCCCCAGCATTTT. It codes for CASSPQGGGFQPQHF.